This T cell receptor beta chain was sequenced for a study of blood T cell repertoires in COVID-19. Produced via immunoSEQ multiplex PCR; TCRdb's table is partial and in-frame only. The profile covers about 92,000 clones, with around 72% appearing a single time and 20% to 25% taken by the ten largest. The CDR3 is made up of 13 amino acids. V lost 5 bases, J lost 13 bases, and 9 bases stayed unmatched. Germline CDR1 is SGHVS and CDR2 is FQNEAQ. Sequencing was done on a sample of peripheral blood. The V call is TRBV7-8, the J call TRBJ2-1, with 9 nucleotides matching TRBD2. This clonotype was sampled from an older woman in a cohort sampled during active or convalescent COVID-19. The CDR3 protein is CASSITSGGLQFF. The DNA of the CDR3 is TGTGCCAGCAGCATAACCAGCGGGGGGCTTCAGTTCTTC.